Each of the 8 T cell receptor beta chains below was sequenced from the same sample in a study of blood T cell repertoires in COVID-19. Libraries were prepared by immunoSEQ multiplex PCR; TCRdb keeps only in-frame clonotypes and omits some of them. The sample consists of under 450,000 clones, about nine tenths of them appearing once. The material sequenced was peripheral blood. Source of these receptors: a woman aged 50 to 65 with COVID-19, enrolled during active disease.

This clone was seen a handful of times. The CDR3 sequence: CASSQPQLADYEQYF. The DNA for the CDR3 is TGTGCCAGCAGCCAACCTCAATTGGCGGACTACGAGCAGTACTTC. The chain is built from TRBV4-2 and TRBJ2-7, with D unresolved. There are 15 residues in the CDR3. The V gene lost 2 bases and the J gene lost 3 bases, with 14 bases spanning the gap. Per the germline V gene, CDR1 is LGHNA and CDR2 is YNFKEQ.

The V gene is TRBV18, the J gene TRBJ1-2, with 7 bases aligning to TRBD1. CDR3 length: 16 amino acids. With V trimmed by 3 bases and J by 6 bases, 13 bases remained unmatched. The germline gives CDR1 KGHSH, CDR2 LQKENI. CDR3 nucleotide sequence: TGTGCCAGCTCACCTTCCCGGGAAGGGGGCGCAGATGGCTACACCTTC. It yields the protein CASSPSREGGADGYTF.

This chain links TRBV5-4 with TRBJ2-3; a weak D match, TRBD2 (6 bases). Germline loops: CDR1 SGHNT, CDR2 YYREEE (reference sequence). This CDR3 has 14 amino acids. Trimming left V 3 bases short and J 3 bases short, with 11 bases between. Written as DNA, the CDR3 is TGTGCCAGCAGCTCCCTGGGGGGAACAGATACGCAGTATTTT. It encodes CASSSLGGTDTQYF.

The CDR3 DNA reads TGTGCCAGTAGTGCGGATCGCCGGGGCGGGGAGCTGTTTTTT. Translation gives CASSADRRGGELFF. The rearrangement uses TRBV19 and TRBJ2-2; D perhaps matches TRBD2 (5 bases). Looked up from germline, CDR1 is LNHDA and CDR2 is SQIVND (reference sequence). V dropped 5 bases and J dropped 7 bases, with 14 bases sitting between them. The CDR3 runs 14 residues.

The chain has TRBV20-1 and TRBJ2-3; 9 bases are a match to TRBD2. The CDR3 runs to 16 residues. Looked up from germline, CDR1 is DFQATT and CDR2 is SNEGSKA (reference sequence). The trim removed 3 bases at V and 3 bases at J, leaving 10 bases unmatched. The CDR3 region has the DNA TGCAGTGCTAGTGGAGTAGCGGGGGAGCGGACAGATACGCAGTATTTT. This translates into CSASGVAGERTDTQYF.

The chain carries TRBV9 and TRBJ1-6; D call uncertain. Between the trimmed V and J ends, which lost 0 bases and 8 bases, there was a span of 6 bases. From germline, CDR1 is SGDLS and CDR2 YYNGEE. The CDR3 extends over 13 amino acids. The CDR3 region is CASSVASDSPLHF. CDR3 DNA sequence: TGTGCCAGCAGCGTAGCCAGTGATTCACCCCTCCACTTT.

The rearrangement links TRBV3-1 (or the pseudogene TRBV3-2) to TRBJ1-4, with a tentative D call TRBD1 (6 bases). Trimming removed 1 base at V and 4 bases at J, with 13 bases between. From germline, CDR1 is LGHDT and CDR2 YNNKEL (reference sequence). The CDR3 spans 16 residues. The CDR3 DNA follows: TGTGCCAGCAGCCAAGCCCGACAGGCGATTAATGAAAAACTGTTTTTT. Residues: CASSQARQAINEKLFF.

This rearrangement joins TRBV5-4 to TRBJ1-2, with 7 bases identical to TRBD1. CDR1 and CDR2 (germline): SGHNT, YYREEE (reference sequence). This CDR3 comprises 14 residues. The ends lost 5 bases at V and 2 bases at J; junction bases unmatched: 6. The CDR3 loop reads CASREGARNYGYTF. The CDR3 nucleotides read TGTGCCAGCAGGGAGGGGGCGCGGAACTATGGCTACACCTTC.